The present T cell receptor beta chain was sequenced within a study of early T cells in non-severe SARS-CoV-2 infection. Unique molecular identifiers were added to individual cDNA molecules. One entry per CDR3 protein, called by TCRdb with MiXCR from the 5' RACE reads. The table has 75,000 to 100,000 distinct CDR3 sequences, about 15% seen once. This CDR3 spans 16 amino acids. The ends were cut back, 4 bases at V and 7 bases at J, with 20 bases in the middle. CDR1 MDHEN and CDR2 SYDVKM come from the germline V gene. This clonotype was obtained from an adult who was a healthcare worker with PCR-confirmed SARS-CoV-2 infection or an uninfected control (not recorded which). The V call is TRBV28, the J call TRBJ1-3; D is possibly TRBD1 (6 bases). The specimen was whole blood. CDR3 loop: CASSSPRGQRWNTIYF. The CDR3 DNA reads as TGTGCCAGCAGTTCCCCAAGGGGACAACGGTGGAACACCATATATTTT.